The 14 T cell receptor beta chains in this list originate from one sample, sequenced in a study of Ad26.COV2.S vaccination and SARS-CoV-2 variants. Treatment in this sample: 15 to 20 received Ad26.COV2.S at low or high dose, single or two shots; about five received placebo; per-sample allocation not given. Each sample was drawn 63 days after the first injection (of vaccine or placebo). Sequencing used immunoSEQ multiplex PCR; TCRdb keeps in-frame clones, though not all of them. Altogether hundreds of thousands of clones are present, 80% to 90% being singletons, with the ten largest covering about 1.5%. The sequencing used peripheral blood, collected in a trial of Ad26.COV2.S vaccine versus placebo. These receptors were taken from a person between 18 and 60 years old who received the Ad26.COV2.S COVID-19 vaccine or a placebo.

The V and J genes are TRBV27 and TRBJ2-1; the D call may be TRBD1 or TRBD2 (5 bases each). With 2 bases removed from V and 4 bases from J, the gap between germline ends came to 15 bases. The CDR3 contains 16 residues. The germline V gene has CDR1 MNHEY and CDR2 SMNVEV (reference sequence). CDR3 DNA: TGTGCCAGCAGTTTAGAGGTGGGGACGGTTTACAATGAGCAGTTCTTC. This encodes CASSLEVGTVYNEQFF.

The V call is TRBV3-1 (or the pseudogene TRBV3-2), the J call TRBJ1-1; D is perhaps TRBD1 (6 bases). Trimming removed 4 bases at V and 1 base at J, with 10 bases between. This CDR3 has 14 residues. Germline values: CDR1 LGHDT, CDR2 YNNKEL (reference sequence). The CDR3 DNA is TGTGCCAGCAGCCCGACAGGCAGGAACACTGAAGCTTTCTTT. This sequence encodes CASSPTGRNTEAFF.

Points on this clone: The same CDR3 can be traced to other DNA sequences in this sample. CDR3 nucleotides: TGTGCCAGCTCACCGCCGGCGGGCTATGGCTACACCTTC. This codes for CASSPPAGYGYTF. The chain recombines TRBV18 with TRBJ1-2; D gene ambiguous. V lost 3 bases to trimming and J lost 4 bases, with 9 bases between them. CDR3 length: 13 residues. CDR1 and CDR2 from the germline V gene are KGHSH and LQKENI.

The rearrangement links TRBV2 to TRBJ1-2, with unresolved D. The CDR3 is 14 residues long. The V gene lost 0 bases and the J gene lost 8 bases, with 13 bases spanning the gap. Germline V gene lookup returns CDR1 SNHLY and CDR2 FYNNEI. Here the CDR3 reads CASSEAQNPRGYTF. CDR3 coding DNA: TGTGCCAGCAGTGAAGCACAGAACCCACGGGGCTACACCTTC.

As regards this clone: A single base separates this from a much larger clone, so it may be a read error. The chain joins TRBV6-4 to TRBJ2-3; D uncertain. CDR3 size: 13 residues. V was clipped by 2 bases and J by 0 bases, with 3 bases between them. Per the germline V gene, CDR1 is MRHNA and CDR2 is SNTAGT. CDR3 protein: CASSDPSTDTQYF. CDR3 sequence (DNA): TGTGCCAGCAGTGACCCTAGCACAGATACGCAGTATTTT.

This CDR3 is CASRSDGRTDTQYF. CDR3 DNA sequence: TGTGCCAGCAGATCCGACGGACGCACAGATACGCAGTATTTT. The chain recombines TRBV6-5 with TRBJ2-3; D remains ambiguous. Germline lookup yields CDR1 MNHEY and CDR2 SVGAGI. This CDR3 region has 14 residues. Deletions cut 6 bases from V and 1 base from J, with 11 bases between.

V usage is TRBV4-1 and J usage is TRBJ2-7, with unresolved D. CDR3 length equals 13 residues. Germline V gives CDR1 MGHRA, CDR2 YSYEKL. Trimming removed 0 bases at V and 7 bases at J, with 10 bases between. CDR3 protein: CASSQESPTEQYF. The CDR3 region has the DNA TGCGCCAGCAGCCAAGAAAGCCCCACAGAGCAGTACTTC.

V usage is TRBV7-2 and J usage is TRBJ2-7; 11 bases map to TRBD2. CDR3 length: 16 amino acids. The germline V gene encodes CDR1 SGHTA and CDR2 FQGNSA. V dropped 3 bases and J dropped 0; count of bases not matched to a gene: 4. The DNA of the CDR3 is TGTGCCAGCAGCTTGGGACTAGCGGTCCTCTCCTACGAGCAGTACTTC. As protein: CASSLGLAVLSYEQYF.

The chain has TRBV5-5 and TRBJ2-6; 9 bases map to TRBD1. The germline CDR1 and CDR2 sequences are SGHKS and YYEKEE (reference sequence). The CDR3 is made up of 17 amino acids. V dropped 0 bases and J dropped 6; count of bases not matched to a gene: 7. CDR3 sequence (DNA): TGTGCCAGCAGCTTGGCCTGGGGACAGGGCTCGGCCAACGTCCTGACTTTC. Protein sequence: CASSLAWGQGSANVLTF.

J is TRBJ2-3 and V is TRBV7-2; 11 positions match TRBD2. The CDR3 totals 17 residues. Germline V gives CDR1 SGHTA, CDR2 FQGNSA. V lost 2 bases, J lost 8 bases, and 12 bases stayed unmatched. The CDR3 bases are TGTGCCAGCAGCTTATCCCTTAGCGGGGGGGCTACTTCTACGCAGTATTTT. This translates into CASSLSLSGGATSTQYF.

This chain links TRBV15 with TRBJ1-3; D is perhaps TRBD1 (5 bases). The CDR3 loop spans 14 amino acids. The germline CDR1 and CDR2 sequences are LNHNV and YYDKDF (reference sequence). The germline V and J ends were trimmed by 8 bases and 4 bases, with 15 bases remaining between them. This CDR3 is CATGEGLGGNTIYF. CDR3 nucleotide sequence: TGTGCCACCGGGGAGGGGCTAGGAGGAAACACCATATATTTT.

V and J are TRBV29-1 and TRBJ2-5; unclear D gene. Germline V gene data show CDR1 as SQVTM and CDR2 as ANQGSEA. Trimming took off 4 bases at V and 3 bases at J, with 15 bases between the two ends. The CDR3 contains 14 residues. The CDR3: CSVASSFSKETQYF. For the CDR3, the DNA is TGCAGCGTTGCCTCCTCCTTCTCCAAAGAGACCCAGTACTTC.

V usage is TRBV24-1 and J usage is TRBJ2-7, with TRBD2 identical over 13 bases. Germline values: CDR1 KGHDR, CDR2 SFDVKD. CDR3 length: 17 residues. Losses at the gene ends were 0 bases for V and 1 base for J; bases not matched to a gene: 2. The CDR3 bases are TGTGCCACCAGTGATTTGACGGGACTAGCGGGATCCTACGAGCAGTACTTC. The encoded protein is CATSDLTGLAGSYEQYF.

This clone was observed a single time. The J gene is TRBJ2-7, the V gene TRBV7-9; D is unclear. Between the trimmed V and J ends, which lost 2 bases and 2 bases, there was a span of 4 bases. CDR1 and CDR2 (germline): SEHNR, FQNEAQ (reference sequence). The CDR3 length is 12 residues. The CDR3 region is CASSLTPYEQYF. The CDR3 nucleotides are TGTGCCAGCAGCTTAACCCCCTACGAGCAGTACTTC. Using reference TRBV7-9 and TRBJ2-7 for the parts outside the CDR3, the full variable domain is DTGVSQNPRHKITKRGQNVTFRCDPISEHNRLYWYRQTLGQGPEFLTYFQNEAQLEKSRLLSDRFSAERPKGSFSTLEIQRTEQGDSAMYLCASSLTPYEQYFGPGTRLTVT.